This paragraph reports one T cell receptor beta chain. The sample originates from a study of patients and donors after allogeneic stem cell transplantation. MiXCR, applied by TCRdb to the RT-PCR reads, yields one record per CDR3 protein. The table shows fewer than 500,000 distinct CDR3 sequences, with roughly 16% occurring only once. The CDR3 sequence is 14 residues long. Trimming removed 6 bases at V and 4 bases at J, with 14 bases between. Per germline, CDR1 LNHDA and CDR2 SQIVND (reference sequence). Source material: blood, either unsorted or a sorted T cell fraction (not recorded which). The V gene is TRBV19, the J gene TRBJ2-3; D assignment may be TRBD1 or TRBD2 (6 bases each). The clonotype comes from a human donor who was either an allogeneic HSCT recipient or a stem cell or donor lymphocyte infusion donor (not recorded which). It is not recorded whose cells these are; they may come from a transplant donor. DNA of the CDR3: TGTGCCAGTAGCCAGGGGTGGAGGGCAGATACGCAGTATTTT. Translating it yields CASSQGWRADTQYF.